This TCR beta chain was retrieved from a study of blood T cell repertoires in COVID-19. Study details: Donors in the United States, Italy and Spain gave samples during acute or convalescent COVID-19. The analysed material was cDNA or gDNA that came from T cells, B-cell-depleted T cells, or PBMCs.

Trimming removed 4 bases at V and 0 bases at J, with 13 bases between. The germline V gene encodes CDR1 MNHNY and CDR2 SVGAGI (reference sequence). This CDR3 is built from 16 residues. Enrolled during active infection, Seattle patients were then followed longitudinally. Authors' analysis steps: Estimated nucleated cell counts came from reference gene primer amplification. Sequencing was performed with immunoSEQ multiplex PCR; in TCRdb, only in-frame clones are kept and a portion is missing. From that table come the V and J calls and clone size; the DNA was used to work out D and trimming. The sample lists fewer than 650,000 clones, roughly nine tenths seen once, with roughly 7.3% in the top ten.

The receptor's source is a woman aged 45-59 years with COVID-19, enrolled during active disease. The sample comprised peripheral blood. This chain uses TRBV6-6 with TRBJ2-4; D possibly corresponds to TRBD2 (6 bases). In DNA, the CDR3 is TGTGCCAGCAGTTTGGGAGGCGGTACAGCCAAAAACATTCAGTACTTC. This gives the protein CASSLGGGTAKNIQYF.